This TCR beta chain was recovered during a study of PD-L1 blockade in urothelial cancer. Study-level background: It was at some point between 2013 and 2014 that patients started atezolizumab at 1,200 mg intravenously every 3 weeks. Median T cell count in tumor samples was 1,300 to 1,500. Study-wide results and caveats: Greater 3-week expansion of tumor-associated blood clones was recorded for durable-benefit patients.

Measured with immunoSEQ multiplex PCR; TCRdb has only the in-frame clones, and not every one. The data show about 35,000 clones, more than 35% seen once. V was pared by 3 bases and J by 3 bases, with 4 bases of the junction left unmatched. The CDR3 has 15 amino acids. Germline CDR1 MGHRA, CDR2 YSYEKL. Only a few counts were recorded for this clone. Its antigen is still unknown. The receptor was isolated from a man aged 55 to 70 with urothelial cancer. The rearrangement uses TRBV4-1 and TRBJ2-7; 11 bases agree with TRBD2. This specimen was tumor tissue, taken before atezolizumab (anti-PD-L1) treatment. CDR3 amino acids: CASSQGLAANYEQYF. CDR3 DNA: TGCGCCAGCAGCCAGGGACTAGCGGCCAACTACGAGCAGTACTTC.